These T cell receptor beta chains were read from a single sample in a study of response to subunit inactivated influenza vaccine. TCRdb reprocessed the RT-PCR reads with MiXCR, giving one entry per CDR3 protein. The sample shows around 540,000 distinct CDR3 sequences, approximately 12% of them seen only once. The specimen was PBMCs from blood, collected on the day of vaccination. These receptors originate from a man aged 50-59 years who received an inactivated influenza vaccine. Each CDR3 is given without its conserved first and last residue. Fields, in order: CDR3 length, J gene, V gene, CDR3 protein.

cdr3_length: 13; j_call: TRBJ2-7; v_call: TRBV6-2/TRBV6-3; cdr3_aa: ASSPLKREFYEQY
cdr3_length: 13; j_call: TRBJ2-1; v_call: TRBV7-6; cdr3_aa: ASSLIATHYNEQF
cdr3_length: 14; j_call: TRBJ2-2; v_call: TRBV4-3; cdr3_aa: ASSQGGGPGTGELF
cdr3_length: 17; j_call: TRBJ2-1; v_call: TRBV5-1; cdr3_aa: ASSTGLAGGATTYNEQF
cdr3_length: 10; j_call: TRBJ2-3; v_call: TRBV5-6; cdr3_aa: ASSSRTDTQY
cdr3_length: 14; j_call: TRBJ2-3; v_call: TRBV7-3; cdr3_aa: ASRSGLAGVRDTQY
cdr3_length: 16; j_call: TRBJ2-7; v_call: TRBV20-1; cdr3_aa: SARDPGRTGTSAYEQY
cdr3_length: 13; j_call: TRBJ2-7; v_call: TRBV5-1; cdr3_aa: ASSLGGASSYEQY
cdr3_length: 14; j_call: TRBJ2-7; v_call: TRBV5-6; cdr3_aa: ASSLDTGTVTYEQY
cdr3_length: 14; j_call: TRBJ2-3; v_call: TRBV3-1; cdr3_aa: ASSPTGVDYTDTQY
cdr3_length: 12; j_call: TRBJ1-1; v_call: TRBV20-1; cdr3_aa: SARLRGWGTEAF
cdr3_length: 14; j_call: TRBJ2-5; v_call: TRBV12-3/TRBV12-4; cdr3_aa: ASSPEGTGDQETQY
cdr3_length: 13; j_call: TRBJ1-5; v_call: TRBV2; cdr3_aa: ASSEYSRGNQPQH
cdr3_length: 14; j_call: TRBJ2-7; v_call: TRBV20-1; cdr3_aa: SGVLPLIGSSYEQY
cdr3_length: 11; j_call: TRBJ2-7; v_call: TRBV15; cdr3_aa: ATSSRALGEQY
cdr3_length: 14; j_call: TRBJ2-1; v_call: TRBV20-1; cdr3_aa: SASNLLAGAWNEQF
cdr3_length: 13; j_call: TRBJ2-7; v_call: TRBV9; cdr3_aa: ASSPPGGTAYEQY
cdr3_length: 13; j_call: TRBJ2-3; v_call: TRBV10-1; cdr3_aa: ASSDRVEYLDTQY
cdr3_length: 11; j_call: TRBJ2-7; v_call: TRBV5-6; cdr3_aa: ASSFVPDEEQY
cdr3_length: 16; j_call: TRBJ2-3; v_call: TRBV6-5; cdr3_aa: ASSYSWPSGGHTDMQY
cdr3_length: 14; j_call: TRBJ1-5; v_call: TRBV2; cdr3_aa: ASSEDSPSLNQPQH
cdr3_length: 13; j_call: TRBJ1-5; v_call: TRBV10-3; cdr3_aa: AISEEGGKNQPQH
cdr3_length: 12; j_call: TRBJ2-7; v_call: TRBV28; cdr3_aa: ASSTGQGAGEQY
cdr3_length: 14; j_call: TRBJ2-3; v_call: TRBV7-2; cdr3_aa: ASSLRTSGITDTQY